This T cell receptor beta chain came from a study of blood T cell repertoires in COVID-19. Study-level information: The origin of the acute and convalescent COVID-19 samples was the United States, Italy and Spain.

Per the original methods: The authors estimated nucleated cell counts from reference gene primer amplification. Method: immunoSEQ multiplex PCR; TCRdb's copy keeps in-frame clones and lacks some. V and J calls and clone size are those listed in that table; D and trimming were worked out from the DNA. The sample carries about 230,000 clones, approximately 87% recorded once. Germline V gene sequence: CDR1 MNHEY, CDR2 SVGAGI. Trimming took 6 bases from V and 7 from J, leaving 7 bases between them. The CDR3 totals 12 residues. The chain recombines TRBV6-5 with TRBJ1-6, with D hard to call. The sequenced material came from peripheral blood. The source of this sequence is a woman in her seventies with active or convalescent COVID-19. CDR3 protein: CASRRLNSPLHF. For the CDR3, the DNA is TGTGCCAGCAGAAGACTCAATTCACCCCTCCACTTT.